A selection of T cell receptor beta chains follows, all from one sample in a study of blood T cell repertoires in COVID-19. The repertoire was sequenced with immunoSEQ multiplex PCR; TCRdb's copy has only in-frame clones and lacks some. The data contain some 300,000 clones, 89% of them singletons. What was sequenced was PBMCs or T cells enriched from blood (not recorded which). These receptors all stem from a woman aged 35 to 49 who had recovered from COVID-19. CDR3s include the opening cysteine and the closing phenylalanine or tryptophan. The D gene is left open where the match is weak. Size is stated for part of the rows, as once, few or many counts, or as a class when the clone is expanded.

D gene: -
V gene: TRBV11-2
clone size: -
J gene: TRBJ1-1
CDR3 DNA: TGTGCCAGCAGCCCTAGGACAGTGATCGTCACTGAAGCTTTCTTT
CDR3 protein: CASSPRTVIVTEAFF

D gene: TRBD1
V gene: TRBV7-9
clone size: once
J gene: TRBJ1-5
CDR3 DNA: TGTGCCAGCAGCTCGGACAGGGGAAGCAATCAGCCCCAGCATTTT
CDR3 protein: CASSSDRGSNQPQHF

D gene: -
V gene: TRBV5-4
clone size: -
J gene: TRBJ2-3
CDR3 DNA: TGTGCCAGCAGCTTGGGCGGGGTAAGGGTTCTTTCAGATACGCAGTATTTT
CDR3 protein: CASSLGGVRVLSDTQYF

D gene: -
V gene: TRBV5-3
clone size: -
J gene: TRBJ2-3
CDR3 DNA: TGTGCCAGAAGCTTGAGAGGGGGTGGGGTGGATACGCAGTATTTT
CDR3 protein: CARSLRGGGVDTQYF

D gene: -
V gene: TRBV19
clone size: -
J gene: TRBJ1-5
CDR3 DNA: TGTGCCAGTAGTCCCAGACCGGACAGATTCAATCAGCCCCAGCATTTT
CDR3 protein: CASSPRPDRFNQPQHF

D gene: TRBD2
V gene: TRBV6-2/TRBV6-3
clone size: -
J gene: TRBJ2-1
CDR3 DNA: TGTGCCAGCAGTCCGGGACTAGCGAAATACAATGAGCAGTTCTTC
CDR3 protein: CASSPGLAKYNEQFF

D gene: -
V gene: TRBV29-1
clone size: -
J gene: TRBJ2-1
CDR3 DNA: TGCAGCGTTGCTGGGGGCCAATCCTACAATGAGCAGTTCTTC
CDR3 protein: CSVAGGQSYNEQFF

D gene: -
V gene: TRBV6-2/TRBV6-3
clone size: once
J gene: TRBJ1-2
CDR3 DNA: TGTGCCAGCAGTTCCACAGGGTATAGTGGCTACACCTTC
CDR3 protein: CASSSTGYSGYTF

D gene: -
V gene: TRBV5-1
clone size: -
J gene: TRBJ1-3
CDR3 DNA: TGCGCCAGCAGCATTGGACAGAATGGAAACACCATATATTTT
CDR3 protein: CASSIGQNGNTIYF

D gene: TRBD1
V gene: TRBV29-1
clone size: -
J gene: TRBJ1-2
CDR3 DNA: TGCAGCGTTGTCTGGACAGGCCCTGAGGGCGGCTACACCTTC
CDR3 protein: CSVVWTGPEGGYTF

D gene: -
V gene: TRBV7-3
clone size: -
J gene: TRBJ2-1
CDR3 DNA: TGTGCCAGCAGCTTCGGGGGAAGCAATGAGCAGTTCTTC
CDR3 protein: CASSFGGSNEQFF

D gene: -
V gene: TRBV7-2
clone size: -
J gene: TRBJ1-2
CDR3 DNA: TGTGCCAGCAGCCCAGTGATGGCCGATGGCTACACCTTC
CDR3 protein: CASSPVMADGYTF

D gene: -
V gene: TRBV9
clone size: -
J gene: TRBJ2-5
CDR3 DNA: TGTGCCAGCAGCAAAGGGGGAGACTGGAGAGAGACCCAGTACTTC
CDR3 protein: CASSKGGDWRETQYF

D gene: -
V gene: TRBV9
clone size: once
J gene: TRBJ2-7
CDR3 DNA: TGTGCCAGCAGCGTAGGGGTAGCGGAGTTCTACGAGCAGTACTTC
CDR3 protein: CASSVGVAEFYEQYF

D gene: TRBD2
V gene: TRBV18
clone size: -
J gene: TRBJ2-3
CDR3 DNA: TGTGCCAGCTCACCAACGGATCTGACTAGCGGGAGGGTAGATACGCAGTATTTT
CDR3 protein: CASSPTDLTSGRVDTQYF

D gene: -
V gene: TRBV24-1
clone size: -
J gene: TRBJ1-2
CDR3 DNA: TGTGCCACCAGTGACCCGTGGGAGGACTATGGCTACACCTTC
CDR3 protein: CATSDPWEDYGYTF

D gene: -
V gene: TRBV18
clone size: -
J gene: TRBJ1-1
CDR3 DNA: TGTGCCAGCTCACCAGGGGGAAGGGGGTCGAACACTGAAGCTTTCTTT
CDR3 protein: CASSPGGRGSNTEAFF

D gene: TRBD2
V gene: TRBV7-3
clone size: -
J gene: TRBJ2-1
CDR3 DNA: TGTGCCAGCAGCCCCGGGACTAGCGTTAGGTACAATGAGCAGTTCTTC
CDR3 protein: CASSPGTSVRYNEQFF

D gene: -
V gene: TRBV5-8
clone size: -
J gene: TRBJ2-3
CDR3 DNA: TGTGCCAGCAGCTTGGTAACAGATACGCAGTATTTT
CDR3 protein: CASSLVTDTQYF

D gene: -
V gene: TRBV15
clone size: -
J gene: TRBJ1-4
CDR3 DNA: TGTGCCACCAGATCGAGGATCAATGAAAAACTGTTTTTT
CDR3 protein: CATRSRINEKLFF

D gene: -
V gene: TRBV28
clone size: -
J gene: TRBJ1-4
CDR3 DNA: TGTGCCAGCAGTTTAGACAGGACTGCAACTAATGAAAAACTGTTTTTT
CDR3 protein: CASSLDRTATNEKLFF

D gene: -
V gene: TRBV29-1
clone size: once
J gene: TRBJ2-1
CDR3 DNA: TGCAGCGTTGAAGGAGAGGCGGGGGCTGAGCAGTTCTTC
CDR3 protein: CSVEGEAGAEQFF

D gene: -
V gene: TRBV19
clone size: -
J gene: TRBJ2-5
CDR3 DNA: TGTGCCAGTAGTATAGATCGCACCGTGGCGGGGGAGACCCAGTACTTC
CDR3 protein: CASSIDRTVAGETQYF

D gene: -
V gene: TRBV18
clone size: -
J gene: TRBJ1-2
CDR3 DNA: TGTGCCAGCTCACCAGGAGTCACTGCCTATGGCTACACCTTC
CDR3 protein: CASSPGVTAYGYTF

D gene: -
V gene: TRBV25-1
clone size: -
J gene: TRBJ2-2
CDR3 DNA: TGTGCCAGCAGTGACAGTAACACCGGGGAGCTGTTTTTT
CDR3 protein: CASSDSNTGELFF

D gene: TRBD1
V gene: TRBV12-5
clone size: -
J gene: TRBJ2-3
CDR3 DNA: TGTGCTAGTGGTTTGGCCCCCAGGGGGCGAGACTTTAGCACAGATACGCAGTATTTT
CDR3 protein: CASGLAPRGRDFSTDTQYF

D gene: TRBD2
V gene: TRBV7-2
clone size: once
J gene: TRBJ2-5
CDR3 DNA: TGTGCCAGCAGCTTTAACGGGGGAGGGGAGACCCAGTACTTC
CDR3 protein: CASSFNGGGETQYF

D gene: -
V gene: TRBV5-4
clone size: -
J gene: TRBJ1-1
CDR3 DNA: TGTGCCAGCAGCTCCGGAGGGCGAGGGGACACTGAAGCTTTCTTT
CDR3 protein: CASSSGGRGDTEAFF

D gene: TRBD1
V gene: TRBV18
clone size: once
J gene: TRBJ1-3
CDR3 DNA: TGTGCCAGCTCAAACCGGACAGGGGGTACTGGAAACACCATATATTTT
CDR3 protein: CASSNRTGGTGNTIYF

D gene: -
V gene: TRBV19
clone size: -
J gene: TRBJ1-6
CDR3 DNA: TGTGCCAGTAGTATCACCTATAATTCACCCCTCCACTTT
CDR3 protein: CASSITYNSPLHF

D gene: -
V gene: TRBV7-2
clone size: -
J gene: TRBJ1-2
CDR3 DNA: TGTGCCAGCAGCTCCTGGGGAGCTAACTATGGCTACACCTTC
CDR3 protein: CASSSWGANYGYTF

D gene: -
V gene: TRBV3-1/TRBV3-2
clone size: -
J gene: TRBJ1-1
CDR3 DNA: TGTGCCAGCAGCCAGGGGCCCGGTACTGAAGCTTTCTTT
CDR3 protein: CASSQGPGTEAFF

D gene: TRBD1
V gene: TRBV10-2
clone size: -
J gene: TRBJ1-5
CDR3 DNA: TGCGCCAGCACCGACAGGGGTAATCAGCCCCAGCATTTT
CDR3 protein: CASTDRGNQPQHF

D gene: TRBD2
V gene: TRBV7-2
clone size: few
J gene: TRBJ2-7
CDR3 DNA: TGTGCCAGCAGCTTAGTTGTGCGGGAGGGCCAGTACTTC
CDR3 protein: CASSLVVREGQYF

D gene: -
V gene: TRBV29-1
clone size: -
J gene: TRBJ1-1
CDR3 DNA: TGCAGCGCTGGGAGGAGGAACACTGAAGCTTTCTTT
CDR3 protein: CSAGRRNTEAFF

D gene: -
V gene: TRBV11-2
clone size: -
J gene: TRBJ2-3
CDR3 DNA: TGTGCCAGCAGCACCTGGACTAGCACAGATACGCAGTATTTT
CDR3 protein: CASSTWTSTDTQYF

D gene: -
V gene: TRBV19
clone size: -
J gene: TRBJ2-7
CDR3 DNA: TGTGCCAGTAGTATAAACGGACTCTACGAGCAGTACTTC
CDR3 protein: CASSINGLYEQYF

D gene: TRBD1
V gene: TRBV29-1
clone size: -
J gene: TRBJ1-2
CDR3 DNA: TGCAGCGTTGAAAGGACAGGGTTCGGTGGTAACTATGGCTACACCTTC
CDR3 protein: CSVERTGFGGNYGYTF

D gene: -
V gene: TRBV5-1
clone size: -
J gene: TRBJ2-7
CDR3 DNA: TGCGCCAGCAGCTTGGACAGGGTCCACAACGAGCAGTACTTC
CDR3 protein: CASSLDRVHNEQYF